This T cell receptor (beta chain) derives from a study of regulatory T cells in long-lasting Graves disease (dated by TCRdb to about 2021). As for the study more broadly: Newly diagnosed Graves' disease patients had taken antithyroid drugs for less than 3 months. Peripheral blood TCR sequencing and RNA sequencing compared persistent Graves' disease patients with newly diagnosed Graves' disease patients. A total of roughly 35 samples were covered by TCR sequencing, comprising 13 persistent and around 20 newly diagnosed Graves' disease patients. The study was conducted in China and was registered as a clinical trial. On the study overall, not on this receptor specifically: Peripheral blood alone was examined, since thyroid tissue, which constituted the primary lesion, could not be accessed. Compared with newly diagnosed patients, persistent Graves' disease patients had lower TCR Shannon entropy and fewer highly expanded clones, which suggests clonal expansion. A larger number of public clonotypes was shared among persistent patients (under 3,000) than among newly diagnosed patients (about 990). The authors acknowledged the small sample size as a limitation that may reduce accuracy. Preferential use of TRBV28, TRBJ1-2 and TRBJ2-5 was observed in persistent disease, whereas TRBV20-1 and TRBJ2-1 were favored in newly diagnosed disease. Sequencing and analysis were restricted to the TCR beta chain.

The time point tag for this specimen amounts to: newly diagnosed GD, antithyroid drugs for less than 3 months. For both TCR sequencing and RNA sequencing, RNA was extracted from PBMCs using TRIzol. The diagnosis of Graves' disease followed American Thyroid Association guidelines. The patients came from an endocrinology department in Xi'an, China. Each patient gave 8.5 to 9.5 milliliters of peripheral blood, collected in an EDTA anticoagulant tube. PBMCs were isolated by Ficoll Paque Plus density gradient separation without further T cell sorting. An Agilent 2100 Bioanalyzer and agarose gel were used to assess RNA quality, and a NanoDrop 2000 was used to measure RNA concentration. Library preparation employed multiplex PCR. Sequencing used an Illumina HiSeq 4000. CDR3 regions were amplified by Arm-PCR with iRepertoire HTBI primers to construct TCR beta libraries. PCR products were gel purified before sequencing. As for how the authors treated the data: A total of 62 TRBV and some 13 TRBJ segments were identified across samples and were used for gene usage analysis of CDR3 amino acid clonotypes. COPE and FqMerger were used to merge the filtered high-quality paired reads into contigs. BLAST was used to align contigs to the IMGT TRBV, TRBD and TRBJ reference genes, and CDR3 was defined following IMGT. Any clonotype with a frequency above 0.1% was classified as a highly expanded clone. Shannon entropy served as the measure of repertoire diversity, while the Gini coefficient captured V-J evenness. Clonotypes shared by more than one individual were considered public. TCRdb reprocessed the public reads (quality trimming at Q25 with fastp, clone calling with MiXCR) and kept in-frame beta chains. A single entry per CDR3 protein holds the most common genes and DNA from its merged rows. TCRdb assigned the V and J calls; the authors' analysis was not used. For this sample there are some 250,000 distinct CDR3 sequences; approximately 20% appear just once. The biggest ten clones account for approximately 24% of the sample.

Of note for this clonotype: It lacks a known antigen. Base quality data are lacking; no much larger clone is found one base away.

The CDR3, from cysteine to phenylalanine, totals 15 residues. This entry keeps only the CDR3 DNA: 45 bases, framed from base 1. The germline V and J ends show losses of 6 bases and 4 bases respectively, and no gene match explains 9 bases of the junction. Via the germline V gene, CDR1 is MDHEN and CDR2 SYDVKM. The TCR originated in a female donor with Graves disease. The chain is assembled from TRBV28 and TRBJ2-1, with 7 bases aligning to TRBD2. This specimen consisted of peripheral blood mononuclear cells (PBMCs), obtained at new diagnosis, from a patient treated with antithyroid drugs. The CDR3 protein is CASSPRRGVYNEQFF. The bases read TGTGCCAGCAGCCCCCGCCGGGGGGTGTACAATGAGCAGTTCTTC.